These 21 T cell receptor beta chains originate from one sample sequenced in a study of shared clonotypes between healthy human individuals. TCRdb's table, derived via immunoSEQ multiplex PCR, lists solely in-frame clones and lacks some. The table has 2 million to 2.5 million clones, over 85% seen once; the top ten hold 0.39%. The source material was naive CD4+ T cells from PBMCs. Specified subset: CD45RA+ positively selected. These receptors came from a man aged 18 to 29 in good health. Some clones in this sample may be carry-over from other donors' samples.

This chain connects TRBV19 to TRBJ2-7; D may be TRBD1 (6 bases). Between the trimmed V and J ends, which lost 6 bases and 6 bases, there was a span of 21 bases. Germline V lookup: CDR1 LNHDA, CDR2 SQIVND (reference sequence). The CDR3 spans 15 residues. The CDR3 bases are TGTGCCAGTAGCTACCCAGGACAGAGGCTCGGCGAGCAGTACTTC. This sequence encodes CASSYPGQRLGEQYF.

This chain uses TRBV4-2 with TRBJ1-4; tentative D call: TRBD1 (5 bases). V lost 0 bases, J lost 8 bases, and 10 bases lay in between. The CDR3 is made up of 14 amino acids. CDR1 LGHNA and CDR2 YNFKEQ come from the germline V gene. Here the CDR3 DNA reads TGTGCCAGCAGCCAAGACTCAGGGAGAGAAAAACTGTTTTTT. Encoded protein: CASSQDSGREKLFF.

The chain has TRBV28 and TRBJ2-7; 10 bases line up with TRBD2. This CDR3 contains 14 residues. Germline values: CDR1 MDHEN, CDR2 SYDVKM. V lost 5 bases to trimming and J lost 2 bases; unmatched junction nucleotides: 3. The CDR3 DNA follows: TGTGCCAGCAGTGGGACTAGCGAAACCTACGAGCAGTACTTC. As protein: CASSGTSETYEQYF. Together with reference TRBV28 and TRBJ2-7, the CDR3 gives the full variable domain: DVKVTQSSRYLVKRTGEKVFLECVQDMDHENMFWYRQDPGLGLRLIYFSYDVKMKEKGDIPEGYSVSREKKERFSLILESASTNQTSMYLCASSGTSETYEQYFGPGTRLTVT.

This sequence joins TRBV29-1 and TRBJ2-7, with 10 nucleotides matching TRBD1. Germline trimming cut 5 bases from V and 6 bases from J; bases unmatched to any gene: 7. CDR3 length equals 13 residues. The V gene's germline CDR1 is SQVTM and CDR2 ANQGSEA. CDR3: CSVKGQGLGEQYF. In nucleotides, the CDR3 is TGCAGCGTTAAGGGACAGGGGCTAGGCGAGCAGTACTTC.

This clone came up once. The rearrangement links TRBV5-4 to TRBJ2-1; D gene unclear. Trimming left V 0 bases short and J 8 bases short, with 6 bases between. Germline loops: CDR1 SGHNT, CDR2 YYREEE (reference sequence). The CDR3 consists of 12 residues. The CDR3 DNA reads TGTGCCAGCAGCTTGGCCCTGGATGAGCAGTTCTTC. Translation: CASSLALDEQFF.

CDR3: CASRRAGVDEQFF. CDR3 nucleotide sequence: TGTGCCAGCAGGCGGGCCGGGGTGGATGAGCAGTTCTTC. This chain links TRBV6-1 with TRBJ2-1; D may be TRBD2 (5 bases). The germline CDR1 and CDR2 sequences are MNHNS and SASEGT. Trimming took 6 bases from V and 8 from J, leaving 14 bases between them. This CDR3 comprises 13 residues.

The chain is built from TRBV28 and TRBJ2-1, with 13 bases identical to TRBD2. The V gene end was trimmed by 6 bases and the J gene end by 7 bases; junction bases not matched to a gene: 9. The CDR3 contains 16 residues. Germline CDR1 reads MDHEN; CDR2 reads SYDVKM. In DNA, the CDR3 is TGTGCCAGCAGCCCCCCGGGACTAGCGGGATCTAATGAGCAGTTCTTC. It specifies CASSPPGLAGSNEQFF.

J is TRBJ2-1 and V is TRBV11-2; 10 bases are shared with TRBD1. V was clipped by 5 bases and J by 2 bases; unmatched bases: 3. Germline assignment: CDR1 SGHAT and CDR2 FQNNGV. The CDR3 runs to 15 residues. The CDR3 coding sequence is TGTGCCAGCAGCCCCGGGACAGGGGCCTACAATGAGCAGTTCTTC. It is translated as CASSPGTGAYNEQFF.

This CDR3 reads CASSPTTWTGELFF. The CDR3 DNA sequence: TGTGCCAGCAGCCCTACAACCTGGACCGGGGAGCTGTTTTTT. The chain links TRBV7-3 to TRBJ2-2; D unclear. CDR1 and CDR2 from the germline V gene are SGHTA and FQGTGA. The CDR3 totals 14 residues. The ends were cut back, 5 bases at V and 5 bases at J, with 12 bases in the middle.

In nucleotides, the CDR3 is TGTGCCAGCAGCTTAGCTTACTCCTACGAGCAGTACTTC. Amino acids: CASSLAYSYEQYF. The rearrangement links TRBV7-3 to TRBJ2-7; D call uncertain. Trimming took 2 bases from V and 0 from J, leaving 5 bases between them. This CDR3 has 13 residues. Germline V gene data show CDR1 as SGHTA and CDR2 as FQGTGA.

The J gene is TRBJ1-3, the V gene TRBV18; 7 positions match TRBD1. The V gene's germline CDR1 is KGHSH and CDR2 LQKENI. Trimming removed 4 bases from V and 0 bases from J; junction bases left unmatched: 6. The CDR3 contains 16 residues. CDR3 protein: CASSQGQVDSGNTIYF. The CDR3 DNA follows: TGTGCCAGCTCACAAGGACAGGTCGACTCTGGAAACACCATATATTTT.

The J gene is TRBJ2-7, the V gene TRBV28; D might be TRBD2 (6 bases). Trimming pared 4 bases from V and 4 bases from J, leaving 17 bases between. Germline CDR1 MDHEN, CDR2 SYDVKM. This CDR3 comprises 15 residues. CDR3 residues: CASSSATSLSYEQYF. Written as DNA, the CDR3 is TGTGCCAGCAGTTCCGCGACTAGTCTGAGTTACGAGCAGTACTTC.

The rearrangement uses TRBV10-3 and TRBJ2-2; the D is unclear. The CDR3 is made up of 14 amino acids. Trimming removed 4 bases at V and 4 bases at J, with 10 bases between. Germline loops: CDR1 ENHRY, CDR2 SYGVKD. For the CDR3, the DNA is TGTGCCATCAGTGGGCTAGTAGGCACCGGGGAGCTGTTTTTT. It yields the protein CAISGLVGTGELFF.

The V call is TRBV7-3, the J call TRBJ2-3; 16 bases match TRBD2. The junction had 7 bases not matched to a gene; V was cut back by 5 bases and J by 2 bases. The CDR3 length is 18 residues. Germline V gene lookup returns CDR1 SGHTA and CDR2 FQGTGA. The CDR3 nucleotides read TGTGCCAGCAGCACGGGACTAGCGGGAGGGTCCCCCACAGATACGCAGTATTTT. This encodes CASSTGLAGGSPTDTQYF.

This chain links TRBV28 with TRBJ2-7, with 8 bases aligning to TRBD1. The ends lost 3 bases at V and 1 base at J; junction bases unmatched: 8. Per the germline V gene, CDR1 is MDHEN and CDR2 is SYDVKM. CDR3 size: 16 residues. CDR3 nucleotide sequence: TGTGCCAGCAGTTTCATGGGGACAGGACGATCCTACGAGCAGTACTTC. Translating it yields CASSFMGTGRSYEQYF.

The chain has TRBV9 and TRBJ2-7; no firm D call. The CDR3 runs to 13 residues. V lost 5 bases to trimming and J lost 2 bases, with 11 bases between them. CDR1 is SGDLS, CDR2 YYNGEE, per germline. The CDR3 reads CASSYDGTYEQYF. CDR3 in DNA: TGTGCCAGCAGTTATGACGGAACCTACGAGCAGTACTTC. The full variable domain, its missing parts supplied by reference TRBV9 and TRBJ2-7, is DSGVTQTPKHLITATGQRVTLRCSPRSGDLSVYWYQQSLDQGLQFLIQYYNGEERAKGNILERFSAQQFPDLHSELNLSSLELGDSALYFCASSYDGTYEQYFGPGTRLTVT.

This clone was seen more than once but under ten times. V and J are TRBV28 and TRBJ1-2; D is possibly TRBD1 (6 bases). V lost 4 bases and J lost 6, with 12 bases in between. Germline V CDR1 and CDR2: MDHEN, SYDVKM. This CDR3 is 13 amino acids long. CDR3 coding DNA: TGTGCCAGCAGTTCTCACAGGGCAAATGGCTACACCTTC. Amino acids: CASSSHRANGYTF.

The chain combines TRBV4-1 with TRBJ2-5; D perhaps matches TRBD2 (6 bases). The CDR3 length is 17 residues. In germline, CDR1 is MGHRA, CDR2 YSYEKL. The ends were cut back, 2 bases at V and 7 bases at J, with 23 bases in the middle. CDR3 sequence (DNA): TGCGCCAGCAGCCAACCTCGGCACCTAGCGCCGGTGGGGACCCAGTACTTC. This sequence encodes CASSQPRHLAPVGTQYF.

The chain links TRBV2 to TRBJ2-2, with D possibly being TRBD1 or TRBD2 (5 bases each). The germline V gene has CDR1 SNHLY and CDR2 FYNNEI. The CDR3 sequence is 15 residues long. Between the trimmed V and J ends, which lost 7 bases and 1 base, there was a span of 13 bases. The CDR3 region is CASNEGIRNTGELFF. As DNA, the CDR3 is TGTGCCAGCAACGAGGGGATTAGGAACACCGGGGAGCTGTTTTTT.

V and J are TRBV7-3 and TRBJ1-4; the D gene is possibly TRBD1 (5 bases). The V end was cut by 6 bases, the J end by 0 bases, with 8 bases between. The CDR3 contains 14 residues. CDR1 and CDR2 (germline): SGHTA, FQGTGA. This chain's CDR3 is CASSLTATNEKLFF. The CDR3 DNA sequence: TGTGCCAGCAGTTTGACAGCAACTAATGAAAAACTGTTTTTT.

This chain uses TRBV19 with TRBJ2-2; 10 bases map to TRBD1. CDR1 and CDR2 from the germline V gene are LNHDA and SQIVND (reference sequence). The CDR3 is 16 amino acids. J lost 6 bases, V lost 7 bases, and 11 bases had no gene match. CDR3 sequence: CASISRDRGMAGELFF. DNA of the CDR3: TGTGCCAGTATCTCCCGGGACAGGGGAATGGCCGGGGAGCTGTTTTTT.